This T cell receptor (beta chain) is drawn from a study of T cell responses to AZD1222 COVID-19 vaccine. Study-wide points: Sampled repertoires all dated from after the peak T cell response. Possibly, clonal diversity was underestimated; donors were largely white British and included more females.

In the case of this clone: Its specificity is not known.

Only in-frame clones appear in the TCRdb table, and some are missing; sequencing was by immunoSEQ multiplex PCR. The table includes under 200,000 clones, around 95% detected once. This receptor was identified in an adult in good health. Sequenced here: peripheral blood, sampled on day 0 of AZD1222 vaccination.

CDR3 bases: TGTGCCAGCGGGAGGACAGGGGACAATGAAGGTTCTAATGAAAAACTGTTTTTT. This gives the protein CASGRTGDNEGSNEKLFF. This chain joins TRBV28 and TRBJ1-4, with 9 bases identical to TRBD1. The CDR3 has 18 amino acids. Germline V gene lookup returns CDR1 MDHEN and CDR2 SYDVKM. The V and J ends lost 8 bases and 3 bases, in that order; junction bases with no gene match: 16. The variable domain in full, with the rest retrieved from reference TRBV28 and TRBJ1-4, is DVKVTQSSRYLVKRTGEKVFLECVQDMDHENMFWYRQDPGLGLRLIYFSYDVKMKEKGDIPEGYSVSREKKERFSLILESASTNQTSMYLCASGRTGDNEGSNEKLFFGSGTQLSVL.